Following are 24 T cell receptor beta chains from one sample sequenced in a study of shared clonotypes between healthy human individuals. Terminally differentiated effector memory CD45RA+ cells were excluded by CCR7 positive selection of CD45RO-negative cells. The table came from immunoSEQ multiplex PCR; TCRdb's copy has only in-frame clones and leaves some out. The sample includes around 600,000 clones, approximately 95% of them seen just once. The source material was naive CD8+ T cells sorted from blood. The receptors were sampled from a woman aged 30 to 39 in good health.

This chain links TRBV7-9 with TRBJ2-5; the match to TRBD2 covers 11 bases. Germline V gives CDR1 SEHNR, CDR2 FQNEAQ (reference sequence). With 6 bases clipped from V and 1 base from J, the junction kept 4 bases outside the gene matches. The CDR3 length is 15 residues. The CDR3 reads CASRWTSGSQETQYF. DNA of the CDR3: TGTGCCAGCAGGTGGACTAGCGGGTCCCAAGAGACCCAGTACTTC.

This chain connects TRBV7-8 to TRBJ2-7; the D is unclear. This CDR3 comprises 16 residues. CDR1 and CDR2 (germline): SGHVS, FQNEAQ. V lost 5 bases, J lost 2 bases, and 19 bases lay in between. The CDR3 nucleotides read TGTGCCAGCAGCCTCCCTGGGGTTTCCAGCGCCTACGAGCAGTACTTC. This gives the protein CASSLPGVSSAYEQYF.

This clone was counted a single time. The chain has TRBV4-1 and TRBJ1-4, with no clear D. V was pared by 1 base and J by 6 bases, with 18 bases between. The CDR3 spans 17 residues. In germline, CDR1 is MGHRA, CDR2 YSYEKL. CDR3 coding DNA: TGCGCCAGCAGCCAAGTAGGGCAGCTGGGGTTTGATGAAAAACTGTTTTTT. Translated: CASSQVGQLGFDEKLFF.

The J gene is TRBJ2-3, the V gene TRBV7-8; either TRBD1 or TRBD2 may fit D (5 bases each). From germline, CDR1 is SGHVS and CDR2 FQNEAQ. CDR3 length: 17 residues. Trimming took 3 bases from V and 2 from J, leaving 18 bases between them. The CDR3 DNA follows: TGTGCCAGCAGCTTGGGACCGGGGTCACGGGCCACAGATACGCAGTATTTT. Encoded protein: CASSLGPGSRATDTQYF.

The rearrangement links TRBV7-9 to TRBJ1-1; D may be TRBD1 (5 bases). V lost 6 bases and J 6 bases, leaving 17 bases between the germline ends. Germline values: CDR1 SEHNR, CDR2 FQNEAQ (reference sequence). CDR3 size: 14 residues. The CDR3: CASRQSRDASEAFF. DNA for the CDR3: TGTGCCAGCAGGCAAAGCCGGGACGCGTCTGAAGCTTTCTTT. Complete variable domain (other parts from reference TRBV7-9 and TRBJ1-1): DTGVSQNPRHKITKRGQNVTFRCDPISEHNRLYWYRQTLGQGPEFLTYFQNEAQLEKSRLLSDRFSAERPKGSFSTLEIQRTEQGDSAMYLCASRQSRDASEAFFGQGTRLTVV.

The chain joins TRBV5-1 to TRBJ2-6; TRBD1 aligns across 9 bases. V was pared by 5 bases and J by 1 base, with 1 base of the junction left unmatched. Germline-derived CDR1 and CDR2 are SGHRS and YFSETQ. The CDR3 contains 15 residues. The CDR3: CASRDRGSGANVLTF. The CDR3 nucleotides read TGCGCCAGCAGGGACAGGGGATCTGGGGCCAACGTCCTGACTTTC.

The genes are TRBV2 and TRBJ1-5; D remains unclear. Germline V gene sequence: CDR1 SNHLY, CDR2 FYNNEI. The CDR3 is made up of 13 amino acids. The ends were cut back, 6 bases at V and 7 bases at J, with 13 bases in the middle. The CDR3 sequence is CASSGPPEQPQHF. As DNA, the CDR3 is TGTGCCAGCAGCGGACCCCCCGAACAGCCCCAGCATTTT. Filled out from reference TRBV2 and TRBJ1-5, the complete variable domain reads EPEVTQTPSHQVTQMGQEVILRCVPISNHLYFYWYRQILGQKVEFLVSFYNNEISEKSEIFDDQFSVERPDGSNFTLKIRSTKLEDSAMYFCASSGPPEQPQHFGDGTRLSIL.

V and J are TRBV5-5 and TRBJ2-7; D possibly uses TRBD1 or TRBD2 (5 bases each). This CDR3 spans 13 amino acids. Germline CDR1 reads SGHKS; CDR2 reads YYEKEE (reference sequence). V lost 4 bases to trimming and J lost 9 bases, with 17 bases between them. CDR3 amino acids: CASSHEWGAGQYF. The CDR3 DNA sequence: TGTGCCAGCAGCCATGAGTGGGGCGCGGGGCAGTACTTC. Together with reference TRBV5-5 and TRBJ2-7, the CDR3 gives the full variable domain: DAGVTQSPTHLIKTRGQQVTLRCSPISGHKSVSWYQQVLGQGPQFIFQYYEKEERGRGNFPDRFSARQFPNYSSELNVNALLLGDSALYLCASSHEWGAGQYFGPGTRLTVT.

This chain uses TRBV7-7 with TRBJ2-2; TRBD2 matches at 10 bases. This CDR3 is 14 amino acids long. Germline V CDR1 and CDR2: SSHAT, FNYEAQ (reference sequence). After removal of 2 bases from V and 8 bases from J, the junction contained 2 bases not matched to a gene. CDR3 sequence reads: CASSLRTSGGELFF. CDR3 DNA sequence: TGTGCCAGCAGCTTAAGGACTAGCGGAGGGGAGCTGTTTTTT.

The genes are TRBV7-9 and TRBJ2-1; D remains ambiguous. The V gene lost 1 base and the J gene lost 10 bases, with 14 bases spanning the gap. The CDR3 covers 14 residues. In germline, CDR1 is SEHNR, CDR2 FQNEAQ (reference sequence). The CDR3 loop is CASSLEYRELEQFF. DNA for the CDR3: TGTGCCAGCAGCTTAGAGTATCGCGAGTTAGAGCAGTTCTTC.

The chain carries TRBV28 and TRBJ2-7, with 7 bases identical to TRBD1. Trimming removed 3 bases from V and 0 bases from J; junction bases left unmatched: 8. CDR1 is MDHEN, CDR2 SYDVKM, per germline. This CDR3 contains 16 residues. Written as DNA, the CDR3 is TGTGCCAGCAGTTTCCCTATGACAGGGATCTCCTACGAGCAGTACTTC. Encoded protein: CASSFPMTGISYEQYF.

The rearrangement joins TRBV27 to TRBJ2-1; TRBD2 matches at 14 bases. CDR3 size: 16 residues. CDR1 and CDR2 from the germline V gene are MNHEY and SMNVEV (reference sequence). Germline trimming cut 7 bases from V and 4 bases from J; bases unmatched to any gene: 6. Here the CDR3 reads CASTKGTSGGYNEQFF. The CDR3 region has the DNA TGTGCCAGCACCAAAGGGACTAGCGGGGGATACAATGAGCAGTTCTTC.

The genes are TRBV7-7 and TRBJ1-2; no clear D. The V gene lost 5 bases and the J gene lost 8 bases, with 27 bases spanning the gap. From germline, CDR1 is SSHAT and CDR2 FNYEAQ (reference sequence). The length of the CDR3 is 17 residues. The CDR3 DNA is TGTGCCAGCAGCCCTACTGGAAGGCCCCACCCCCCGGGAGGCTACACCTTC. This sequence encodes CASSPTGRPHPPGGYTF.

The chain combines TRBV2 with TRBJ2-6, with D perhaps assigned TRBD1 or TRBD2 (5 bases each). The CDR3 has 16 amino acids. Germline-derived CDR1 and CDR2 are SNHLY and FYNNEI. With 6 bases removed from V and 0 bases from J, the gap between germline ends came to 12 bases. CDR3 coding DNA: TGTGCCAGCAGCTGGGACGGCAGCTCTGGGGCCAACGTCCTGACTTTC. It encodes CASSWDGSSGANVLTF.

The chain joins TRBV10-1 to TRBJ2-1; D is uncertain. V was trimmed by 2 bases and J by 1 base, leaving 3 bases between them. The germline gives CDR1 WNHNN, CDR2 SYGVQD (reference sequence). The length of the CDR3 is 13 residues. CDR3 loop: CASSEGSYNEQFF. CDR3 coding DNA: TGCGCCAGCAGTGAGGGGTCCTACAATGAGCAGTTCTTC.

V usage is TRBV19 and J usage is TRBJ2-7; D not certain. Per the germline V gene, CDR1 is LNHDA and CDR2 is SQIVND (reference sequence). CDR3 size: 12 residues. V gave up 5 bases and J gave up 4 bases, with 9 bases separating them. CDR3 in DNA: TGTGCCAGTAGTCCGACGTTGTACGAGCAGTACTTC. It yields the protein CASSPTLYEQYF.

The chain has TRBV16 and TRBJ1-2; D not resolved. CDR3 size: 15 residues. The V end was cut by 2 bases, the J end by 0 bases, with 10 bases between. The germline CDR1 and CDR2 sequences are KGHSY and FQNENV. CDR3 nucleotides: TGTGCCAGCAGCCAAAGCGTGAGTGCTAACTATGGCTACACCTTC. This translates into CASSQSVSANYGYTF.

The J gene is TRBJ1-5, the V gene TRBV27; D gene uncertain. Deletions cut 6 bases from V and 1 base from J, with 7 bases between. In germline, CDR1 is MNHEY, CDR2 SMNVEV (reference sequence). The CDR3 is 13 residues long. This CDR3 reads CASRPGSNQPQHF. The CDR3 DNA follows: TGTGCCAGCAGGCCGGGGAGCAATCAGCCCCAGCATTTT.

This chain's CDR3 is CASSSGQVATNEKLFF. CDR3 in DNA: TGTGCCAGCAGCTCCGGACAAGTTGCAACTAATGAAAAACTGTTTTTT. The rearrangement uses TRBV13 and TRBJ1-4; possible D gene TRBD1, 5 bases. Germline CDR1 and CDR2: PRHDT and FYEKMQ (reference sequence). Trimming took off 4 bases at V and 0 bases at J, with 12 bases between the two ends. The CDR3 extends over 16 amino acids.

This chain connects TRBV9 to TRBJ2-2; maybe TRBD2 (5 bases). V lost 4 bases to trimming and J lost 0 bases, with 16 bases between them. This CDR3 has 17 residues. Germline assignment: CDR1 SGDLS and CDR2 YYNGEE. CDR3 in amino acids: CASSPESGLANTGELFF. The CDR3 nucleotides read TGTGCCAGCAGCCCAGAAAGCGGATTAGCGAACACCGGGGAGCTGTTTTTT.

The CDR3: CASSLASNQPQHF. The CDR3 DNA reads as TGTGCCAGCAGCTTGGCCAGCAATCAGCCCCAGCATTTT. This chain links TRBV5-6 with TRBJ1-5, with D unclear. The CDR3 has 13 residues. CDR1 is SGHDT, CDR2 YYEEEE, per germline. Trimming took 0 bases from V and 1 from J, leaving 2 bases between them.

The chain joins TRBV4-2 to TRBJ1-5, with TRBD1 as a possible D gene (6 bases). The CDR3 totals 14 residues. Germline CDR1 is LGHNA and CDR2 is YNFKEQ. V was shortened by 2 bases and J by 6 bases, with 11 bases between the two germline ends. In DNA form, the CDR3 reads TGTGCCAGCAGCCAAACAGGGTCGCTTCAGCCCCAGCATTTT. Translation: CASSQTGSLQPQHF.

The CDR3 sequence is CASSFGTATSHEQYF. CDR3 nucleotides: TGCGCCAGCAGCTTCGGGACAGCGACGTCCCACGAGCAGTACTTC. This chain links TRBV4-1 with TRBJ2-7; 7 bases fit TRBD1. CDR3 length: 15 amino acids. Germline V gene lookup returns CDR1 MGHRA and CDR2 YSYEKL. J gave up 5 bases and V 5 bases, and 12 bases lay outside the gene matches.

This clone has just one count. This chain connects TRBV28 to TRBJ2-7; the match to TRBD1 covers 7 bases. The germline gives CDR1 MDHEN, CDR2 SYDVKM. V was clipped by 7 bases and J by 2 bases; unmatched bases: 11. The CDR3 runs to 15 residues. This CDR3 reads CASTPLGQGAYEQYF. The CDR3 region has the DNA TGTGCCAGCACTCCCTTAGGTCAGGGGGCCTACGAGCAGTACTTC.